This TCR beta chain was retrieved from a study of blood T cell repertoires in COVID-19. Germline lookup yields CDR1 LNHDA and CDR2 SQIVND (reference sequence). The CDR3 totals 15 residues. The V segment lost 3 bases and the J segment 6 bases; nucleotides outside the gene matches: 7. The repertoire was sequenced with immunoSEQ multiplex PCR; TCRdb's copy has only in-frame clones and lacks some. The sample contains tens of thousands of clones, roughly 71% of which appear only once. The gene calls are TRBV19 and TRBJ2-1; 8 positions agree with TRBD2. Input material: peripheral blood. The clonotype originates from a human donor in a cohort sampled during active COVID-19. The CDR3 DNA follows: TGTGCCAGTAGTATTAATAGCGGGATAGGCAATGAGCAGTTCTTC. Translating gives CASSINSGIGNEQFF.